The T cell receptor beta chain described here comes from a study of beta chain features in type 1 diabetes. This clone was observed a single time. Its specificity is not known. Findings of the study overall: A moderate, significant TCRB CDR3 shortening appeared in type 1 diabetes across four CD4+ subsets.

Reverse transcription of all isolated RNA meant that expressed TCRB transcripts were sequenced. TCRdb keeps only in-frame clones here, not all; method: immunoSEQ multiplex PCR. The table has 120,000 to 150,000 clones, about 13% seen once. A CD45RO/CCR7/CD25/CD127/CD95/CD27 panel sorted naive, central memory, regulatory and stem cell-like memory CD4+ cells. The CDR3 loop spans 16 amino acids. The germline CDR1 and CDR2 sequences are LNHNV and YYDKDF (reference sequence). Unmatched junction bases numbered 8, after V lost 4 bases and J lost 1 base. Sequencing was carried out using central memory CD4+ T cells from blood. The rearrangement links TRBV15 to TRBJ2-7; 9 bases map to TRBD1. The clonotype comes from a man between 18 and 35 years old with type 1 diabetes. The CDR3 DNA follows: TGTGCCACCAGCACGGGCCGGGGACAGGGATCCTACGAGCAGTACTTC. Protein sequence: CATSTGRGQGSYEQYF.